This T cell receptor beta chain was recorded in a study of identical twins listed by TCRdb under 2016. In terms of the full investigation: TCR alpha and beta repertoires from monozygotic twins, unrelated adults of various ages and cord blood were deep-sequenced to test whether fetal clonotypes persist. Replicate twin experiments were performed at different times using different library preparation protocols to rule out contamination. Broad study findings and their caveats: Recombination models systematically underestimated out-of-frame TCR alpha sharing in monozygotic twins but agreed with sharing between unrelated individuals. Zero-insertion analyses could be partly confounded by invariant T cells such as MAIT and iNKT, although diverse VJ usage argued against such confounding for most clonotypes. Compared with coincidental sharing between unrelated individuals, an excess of low generation-probability sequences was observed among out-of-frame TCR alpha sequences shared between twins. Fewer insertions were carried by abundant cord blood beta clonotypes, a similar but weaker trend appeared in young adult naive repertoires, and no such trend appeared in memory repertoires. Conclusions relied on cross-sectional statistical analysis, since the same donors could not be followed over many years. The excess sharing between twins in beta out-of-frame sequences was weaker because fewer shared sequences reduced the signal-to-noise ratio.

Every donor in the study was a healthy Caucasian. Three pairs of female monozygotic twins, all aged about 18 to 29 years, made up the twin cohort. The RNA used for TCR libraries was isolated from peripheral blood mononuclear cells. The library was generated by 5' RACE. Sequencing used an Illumina HiSeq 2000. A universal primer binding site was added through template switching, and the final cDNA carried a unique molecular identifier so that TCR cDNA molecules could be counted accurately. Specific primers in the conserved constant-segment region were used to synthesize first-strand cDNA for TCR alpha and beta chains. To control for contamination, each cDNA library was double barcoded with a SMART-Mk sample barcode plus Illumina barcodes. TruSeq adapter sequences, together with Illumina sample barcodes, were added in two successive PCR steps. Sequencing of the TCR alpha and beta cDNA libraries was done on the Illumina HiSeq platform using custom primers. In the paper's pipeline: MiGEC processed the raw reads to extract unique molecular identifiers, while MiXCR was used to determine the CDR3 positions. For each individual, recombination models were inferred using an EM algorithm with the repgenHMM and IGoR tools. The analysis of shared clonotypes was done with the tcR package in R, with sharing normalized by the product of cloneset sizes. To study raw recombination free of thymic and clonal selection effects, out-of-frame nonproductive sequences were analyzed. Starting from the raw public reads, TCRdb applied fastp trimming at Q25, assembled clones with MiXCR and retained in-frame beta chains. For every CDR3 protein sequence, its rows merge into one entry that carries the most common genes and DNA. The V and J calls and clone size are TCRdb's, not the authors'. This sample gives some 900,000 distinct CDR3 sequences in total; over 9% of them show up just once. The ten largest make up under 2% of the sample.

Remarks on this clonotype: Its antigen has not been determined. No quality values exist for individual bases; no much larger clone is one base distant.

These same records also appear under a second study, on yellow fever vaccine responses in identical twins. The second study also describes: The T cell response to vaccination in identical twins was reported by the authors to appear partly convergent and partly personalized. Focusing on identical twins, the study followed the T cell clones that responded to the vaccine, and did so with precision.

The sequence was obtained from a woman aged 18-29 years in good health. The specimen was PBMCs.

The bases are TGTGCCAGCATCCAACCTCTTACCTGGACTAGCGGGAGTATGGATGAGCAGTTCTTC. It specifies CASIQPLTWTSGSMDEQFF. Recombination linked TRBV28 to TRBJ2-1; 13 bases in the middle match TRBD2. The CDR3, from cysteine to phenylalanine, totals 19 residues. The kept DNA is CDR3 alone, 57 bases in frame from the first base. CDR1 MDHEN and CDR2 SYDVKM are derived from the germline V gene. The germline V and J ends show losses of 7 bases and 8 bases respectively, and no gene match explains 20 bases of the junction.